This is a list of T cell receptor beta chains from one sample in a study of shared clonotypes between healthy human individuals. Only in-frame clones appear in the TCRdb table, and some are missing; sequencing was by immunoSEQ multiplex PCR. The sample yields fewer than 650,000 clones, 76% seen once. The sequenced material came from PBMCs. These receptors all stem from a woman in her thirties or forties in good health. Some clones in this sample may be carry-over from other donors' samples. The CDR3 runs from the conserved cysteine through the conserved F or W. The D gene is left open where the match is weak. Expanded clones are given a class, and other clones once, few, many or no size at all.

>NA|TRBJ1-2|NA|TRBV19
TGTGCCAGTAGTATAGGTTCAGCGTTCTATGGCTACACCTTC
CASSIGSAFYGYTF
>TRBD2|TRBJ2-5|NA|TRBV5-1
TGCGCCAGCAAGACTAGCGGGACTCTGGAGACCCAGTACTTC
CASKTSGTLETQYF
>NA|TRBJ1-5|NA|TRBV7-2
TGTGCCAGCAGCTTAGCCGCTGGCCCTAGTCAGCCCCAGCATTTT
CASSLAAGPSQPQHF
>NA|TRBJ2-5|once|TRBV6-5
TGTGCCAGCAGTTACGGGGGCAGCAACCAAGAGACCCAGTACTTC
CASSYGGSNQETQYF
>TRBD2|TRBJ2-1|many|TRBV5-4
TGTGCCAGCAGAAAAGGGACTAGCGCGTACAATGAGCAGTTCTTC
CASRKGTSAYNEQFF
>NA|TRBJ2-3|NA|TRBV10-3
TGTGCCATCAGTGAAGGAGATACGCAGTATTTT
CAISEGDTQYF
>NA|TRBJ2-1|few|TRBV9
TGTGCCAGCAGCGTAGCAGCTACGGAGCATCACAATGAGCAGTTCTTC
CASSVAATEHHNEQFF
>NA|TRBJ2-3|NA|TRBV6-1
TGTGCCAGCAGTGAAAGTGGGGGGTTCAGCACTAGCACAGATACGCAGTATTTT
CASSESGGFSTSTDTQYF
>TRBD2|TRBJ2-7|NA|TRBV2
TGTGCCAGCAGACTGGGACTAGCGGGAATCTACGAGCAGTACTTC
CASRLGLAGIYEQYF
>NA|TRBJ2-7|NA|TRBV28
TGTGCCAGTAGGGGCATGTGGGCCTACGAGCAGTACTTC
CASRGMWAYEQYF
>NA|TRBJ2-7|once|TRBV28
TGTGCCAGCAGTCTCCCGGGACTCTTGAACGAGCAGTACTTC
CASSLPGLLNEQYF
>NA|TRBJ2-1|NA|TRBV7-2
TGTGCCAGCAGCCCGCATGGGGTCCAAGACAATGAGCAGTTCTTC
CASSPHGVQDNEQFF
>NA|TRBJ2-7|NA|TRBV9
TGTGCCAGCAGCCCTAGAGAGTCTAGCACCCGTAGGTACGAGCAGTACTTC
CASSPRESSTRRYEQYF
>NA|TRBJ2-5|NA|TRBV21-1
TGTGCCAGCAGCAAACGGCACTTACGGGGGACCCAGTACTTC
CASSKRHLRGTQYF
>NA|TRBJ1-5|NA|TRBV19
TGTGCCAGTAGTATGGGGCACATCAATCAGCCCCAGCATTTT
CASSMGHINQPQHF
>NA|TRBJ1-2|NA|TRBV2
TGTGCCACGCTTACAGGGAATCCCGGCTACACCTTC
CATLTGNPGYTF
>TRBD2|TRBJ2-1|NA|TRBV7-3
TGTGCCAGCAGCATGACTAGCGGGGGCAATGAGCAGTTCTTC
CASSMTSGGNEQFF
>TRBD2|TRBJ2-1|NA|TRBV5-1
TGCGCCAGCAGCTTGAGCGGGACGGTCGGGGGTGAGCAGTTCTTC
CASSLSGTVGGEQFF
>TRBD2|TRBJ2-3|NA|TRBV5-4
TGTGCCAGCAGCTTATCTAGCGGGAGGCAAGATACGCAGTATTTT
CASSLSSGRQDTQYF
>NA|TRBJ2-7|once|TRBV4-2
TGTGCCAGCAGCCATGTAGGGGTTACTACTCCGTACGAGCAGTACTTC
CASSHVGVTTPYEQYF
>NA|TRBJ2-7|few|TRBV6-5
TGTGCCAGCAGTTATGGGCAGGGCTCCTACGAGCAGTACTTC
CASSYGQGSYEQYF
>TRBD1|TRBJ1-1|NA|TRBV5-1
TGCGCCAGCAGACCGGGGACAGTGTTCACTGAAGCTTTCTTT
CASRPGTVFTEAFF
>NA|TRBJ1-1|NA|TRBV30
TGTGCCTGGAGGGCCTGGGGGGGGAACACTGAAGCTTTCTTT
CAWRAWGGNTEAFF
>NA|TRBJ2-7|NA|TRBV5-8
TGTGCCAGCAGAAGGCGGGACTCCTCCTACGAGCAGTACTTC
CASRRRDSSYEQYF
>NA|TRBJ1-3|NA|TRBV5-6
TGTGCCAGCAGCTTGTTTGGGGGCCGCTCTGGAAACACCATATATTTT
CASSLFGGRSGNTIYF
>NA|TRBJ2-3|NA|TRBV4-1
TGCGCCAGCAGCCGAGGGGCGGATACGCAGTATTTT
CASSRGADTQYF
>NA|TRBJ1-2|NA|TRBV27
TGTGCCAGCAGAACAGGGTCGTCTAACTATGGCTACACCTTC
CASRTGSSNYGYTF
>NA|TRBJ2-5|many|TRBV19
TGTGCCAGTAGTAGCAGGGACCGGGAGACCCAGTACTTC
CASSSRDRETQYF
>TRBD2|TRBJ2-1|NA|TRBV29-1
TGCAGCGTTGAAGATCTAGGGACTAGCTTCAGCTCCTACAATGAGCAGTTCTTC
CSVEDLGTSFSSYNEQFF
>NA|TRBJ2-7|NA|TRBV30
TGTGCCTGGAGTGTACGCGAAAGCCGCTATTACTTC
CAWSVRESRYYF
>TRBD2|TRBJ2-1|once|TRBV19
TGTGCCAGTAGTCCTTACCGTTCCGGGACTAGCGGGAGCTCCTACAATGAGCAGTTCTTC
CASSPYRSGTSGSSYNEQFF
>TRBD1|TRBJ2-7|NA|TRBV5-6
TGTGCCAGCAGCTTGACAGGGGGCGGTTACGAGCAGTACTTC
CASSLTGGGYEQYF
>TRBD2|TRBJ2-1|NA|TRBV7-8
TGTGTCAGCGGTGGGACTAGCGGACCCGTCTCCTACAATGAGCAGTTCTTC
CVSGGTSGPVSYNEQFF
>NA|TRBJ2-3|many|TRBV5-1
TGCGCCAGCAGCTCCGCGTCGGGCAGACCCACAGATACGCAGTATTTT
CASSSASGRPTDTQYF
>NA|TRBJ2-5|NA|TRBV6-1
TGTGCCAGCAGTGAGAGGGCCTCACTGGGAAAAGAGACCCAGTACTTC
CASSERASLGKETQYF
>NA|TRBJ2-7|NA|TRBV7-9
TGTGCCAGCAGCCGGGGATTTTCCTACGAGCAGTACTTC
CASSRGFSYEQYF
>NA|TRBJ1-2|few|TRBV12-5
TGTGCTAGTGGTTTGGTAGTGGGGTTAATGGAGGGGCCACCCTATGGCTACACCTTC
CASGLVVGLMEGPPYGYTF
>NA|TRBJ1-5|NA|TRBV6-6
TGTGCCAGCGGGCCTACAGGGTTTAGCAATCAGCCCCAGCATTTT
CASGPTGFSNQPQHF
>NA|TRBJ2-7|NA|TRBV6-5
TGTGCCAGCAGTTACCCGGATCTTCGGGGCGAGCAGTACTTC
CASSYPDLRGEQYF
>TRBD2|TRBJ2-5|NA|TRBV7-8
TGTGCCAGCAGCGTCCTAGCGGGAGTGAGAGAGACCCAGTACTTC
CASSVLAGVRETQYF
>NA|TRBJ2-7|NA|TRBV5-1
TGCGCCAGCAGCTCCATGACACTGGGCGAGCAGTACTTC
CASSSMTLGEQYF
>TRBD2|TRBJ2-1|NA|TRBV6-5
TGTGCCAGCTCACCGTCCGGACTAGTCTACAATGAGCAGTTCTTC
CASSPSGLVYNEQFF
>NA|TRBJ1-4|NA|TRBV9
TGTGCCAGCAGCGTAGGCGGGGCGGATGAAAAACTGTTTTTT
CASSVGGADEKLFF
>NA|TRBJ1-4|NA|TRBV5-1
TGCGCCAGCAGCTTGGGGACTCGGCGGGCTAATGAAAAACTGTTTTTT
CASSLGTRRANEKLFF
>NA|TRBJ1-1|NA|TRBV7-2
TGTGCCAGCAGCCTATGGGGGACCCTTGAAGCTTTCTTT
CASSLWGTLEAFF
>NA|TRBJ1-1|NA|TRBV19
TGTGCCAGTAGTACGACACGGAACACTGAAGCTTTCTTT
CASSTTRNTEAFF
>NA|TRBJ2-7|NA|TRBV5-8
TGTGCCAGCAGCTTACGCGGGGTTTCCTACGAGCAGTACTTC
CASSLRGVSYEQYF
>NA|TRBJ1-3|once|TRBV7-3
TGTGCCAGCAGCTTAAATGGGCCGGGAACTGGAAACACCATATATTTT
CASSLNGPGTGNTIYF